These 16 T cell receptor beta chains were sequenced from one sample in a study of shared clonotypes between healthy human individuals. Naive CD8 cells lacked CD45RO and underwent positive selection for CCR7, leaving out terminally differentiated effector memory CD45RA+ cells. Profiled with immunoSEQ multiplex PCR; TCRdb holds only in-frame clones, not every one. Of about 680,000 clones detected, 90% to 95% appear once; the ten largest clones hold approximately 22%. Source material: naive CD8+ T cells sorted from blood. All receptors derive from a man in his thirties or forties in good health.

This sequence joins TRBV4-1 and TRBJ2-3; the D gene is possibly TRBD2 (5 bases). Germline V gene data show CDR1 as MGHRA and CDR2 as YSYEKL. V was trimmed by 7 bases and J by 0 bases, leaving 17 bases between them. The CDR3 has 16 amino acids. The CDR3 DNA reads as TGCGCCAGCACCTACAGACCGAGCGGTAGCACAGATACGCAGTATTTT. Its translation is CASTYRPSGSTDTQYF.

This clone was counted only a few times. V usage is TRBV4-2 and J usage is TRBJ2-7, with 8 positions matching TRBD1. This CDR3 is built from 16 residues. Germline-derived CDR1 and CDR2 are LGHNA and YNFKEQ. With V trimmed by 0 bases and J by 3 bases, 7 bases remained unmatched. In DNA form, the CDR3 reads TGTGCCAGCAGCCAAGATGCCGGGACAGGCATCTACGAGCAGTACTTC. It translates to CASSQDAGTGIYEQYF.

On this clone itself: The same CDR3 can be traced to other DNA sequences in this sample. CDR3 sequence (DNA): TGTGCCAGCAGCTTGACAACAAGCTACGAGCAGTACTTC. Protein sequence: CASSLTTSYEQYF. The V gene is TRBV7-9, the J gene TRBJ2-7; D is unresolved. Germline CDR1 is SEHNR and CDR2 is FQNEAQ (reference sequence). The CDR3 totals 13 residues. V dropped 3 bases and J dropped 3 bases, with 9 bases sitting between them.

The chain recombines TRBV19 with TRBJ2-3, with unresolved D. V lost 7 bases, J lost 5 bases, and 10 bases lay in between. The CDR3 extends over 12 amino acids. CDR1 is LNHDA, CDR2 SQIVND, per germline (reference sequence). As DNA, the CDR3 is TGTGCCAGTAAGGCGTGGGGAGATACGCAGTATTTT. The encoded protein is CASKAWGDTQYF.

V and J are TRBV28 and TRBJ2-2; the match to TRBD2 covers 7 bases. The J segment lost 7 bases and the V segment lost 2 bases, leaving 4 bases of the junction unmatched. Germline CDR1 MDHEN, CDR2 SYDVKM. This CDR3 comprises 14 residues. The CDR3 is CASSLRAGVGELFF. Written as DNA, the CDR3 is TGTGCCAGCAGTTTAAGGGCGGGGGTCGGGGAGCTGTTTTTT.

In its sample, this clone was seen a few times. CDR3 sequence: CASSLASTGYGYTF. In DNA form, the CDR3 reads TGTGCCAGCAGCTTAGCGTCGACAGGGTATGGCTACACCTTC. J is TRBJ1-2 and V is TRBV7-6, with 7 bases aligning to TRBD1. Germline values: CDR1 SGHVS, CDR2 FNYEAQ. J was trimmed by 5 bases and V by 0 bases; bases with no gene match: 3. CDR3 length equals 14 residues.

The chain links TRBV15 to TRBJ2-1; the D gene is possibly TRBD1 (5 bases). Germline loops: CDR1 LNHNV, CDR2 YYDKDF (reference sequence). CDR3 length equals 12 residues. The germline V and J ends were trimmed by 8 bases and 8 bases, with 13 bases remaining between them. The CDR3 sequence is CATGAPGHEQFF. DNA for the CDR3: TGTGCCACCGGGGCCCCAGGCCATGAGCAGTTCTTC.

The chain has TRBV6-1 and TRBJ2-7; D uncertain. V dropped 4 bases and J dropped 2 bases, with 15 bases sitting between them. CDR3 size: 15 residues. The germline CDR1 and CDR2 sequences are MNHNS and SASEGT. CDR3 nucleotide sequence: TGTGCCAGCAGTGGTTCGACCCCCGAGCCCTACGAGCAGTACTTC. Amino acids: CASSGSTPEPYEQYF.

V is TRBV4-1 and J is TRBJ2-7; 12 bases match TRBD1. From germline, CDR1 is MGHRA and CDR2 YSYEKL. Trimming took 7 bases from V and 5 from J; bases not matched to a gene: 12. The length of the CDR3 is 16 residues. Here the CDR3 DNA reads TGCGCCAGCACCTCGACAGAAGGGACAGGGGGCAACGAGCAGTACTTC. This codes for CASTSTEGTGGNEQYF.

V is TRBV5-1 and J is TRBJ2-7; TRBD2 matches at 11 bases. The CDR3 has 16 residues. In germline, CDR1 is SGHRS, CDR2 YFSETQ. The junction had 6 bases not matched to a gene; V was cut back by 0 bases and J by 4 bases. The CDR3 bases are TGCGCCAGCAGCTTGGATCTAGCGGGGGGTCCTTACGAGCAGTACTTC. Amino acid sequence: CASSLDLAGGPYEQYF.

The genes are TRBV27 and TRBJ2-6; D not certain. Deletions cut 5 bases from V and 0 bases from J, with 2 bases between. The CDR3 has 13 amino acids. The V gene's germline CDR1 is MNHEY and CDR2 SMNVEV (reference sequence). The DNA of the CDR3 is TGTGCCAGCAGTAACTCTGGGGCCAACGTCCTGACTTTC. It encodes CASSNSGANVLTF.

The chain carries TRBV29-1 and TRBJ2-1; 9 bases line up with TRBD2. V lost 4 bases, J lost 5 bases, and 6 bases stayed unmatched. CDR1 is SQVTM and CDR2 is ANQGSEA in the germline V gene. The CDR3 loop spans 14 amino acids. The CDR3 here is CSVVGLANDNEQFF. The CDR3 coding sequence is TGCAGCGTTGTAGGACTAGCGAACGACAATGAGCAGTTCTTC.

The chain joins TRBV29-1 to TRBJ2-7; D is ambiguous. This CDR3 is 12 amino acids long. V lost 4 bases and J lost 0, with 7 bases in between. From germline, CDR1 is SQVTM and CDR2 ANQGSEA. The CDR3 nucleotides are TGCAGCGTTGTAGTCGTCTCCTACGAGCAGTACTTC. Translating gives CSVVVVSYEQYF.

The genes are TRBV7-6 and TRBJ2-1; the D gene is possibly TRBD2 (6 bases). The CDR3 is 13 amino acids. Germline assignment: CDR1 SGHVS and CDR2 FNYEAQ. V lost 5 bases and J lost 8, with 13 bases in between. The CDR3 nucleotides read TGTGCCAGCAGCCTAACTAGCACCGATGAGCAGTTCTTC. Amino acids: CASSLTSTDEQFF. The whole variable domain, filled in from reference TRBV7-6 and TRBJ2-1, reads GAGVSQSPRYKVTKRGQDVALRCDPISGHVSLYWYRQALGQGPEFLTYFNYEAQQDKSGLPNDRFSAERPEGSISTLTIQRTEQRDSAMYRCASSLTSTDEQFFGPGTRLTVL.

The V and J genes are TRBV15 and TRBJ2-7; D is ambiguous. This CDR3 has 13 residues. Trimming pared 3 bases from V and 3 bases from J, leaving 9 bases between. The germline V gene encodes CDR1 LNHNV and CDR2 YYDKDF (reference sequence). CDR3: CATSRDDFYEQYF. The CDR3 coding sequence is TGTGCCACCAGCAGGGATGACTTCTACGAGCAGTACTTC.

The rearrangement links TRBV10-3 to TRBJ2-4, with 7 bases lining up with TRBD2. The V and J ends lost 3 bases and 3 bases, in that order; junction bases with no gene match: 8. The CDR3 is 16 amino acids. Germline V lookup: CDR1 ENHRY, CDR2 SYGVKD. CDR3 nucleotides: TGTGCCATCAGTGAATCGTGGGGGGAGGGCAAAAACATTCAGTACTTC. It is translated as CAISESWGEGKNIQYF.